The 21 T cell receptor beta chains below were found in one sample sequenced in a study of OX40 agonist ivuxolimab in advanced cancers. Assay: immunoSEQ multiplex PCR; the TCRdb copy retains only in-frame clones and omits some. This table holds 45,000 to 70,000 clones, around nine tenths found once. The material was CD4+ or CD8+ T cells sorted from blood, obtained in a trial of the OX40 agonist ivuxolimab. All receptors derive from an adult with an advanced solid tumor such as melanoma, head and neck, liver or kidney cancer.

This clone was recorded only once. The rearrangement links TRBV18 to TRBJ2-1, with TRBD2 identical over 10 bases. CDR1 is KGHSH and CDR2 is LQKENI in the germline V gene. There are 17 residues in the CDR3. The V gene end was trimmed by 0 bases and the J gene end by 10 bases; junction bases not matched to a gene: 12. CDR3 bases: TGTGCCAGCTCACCACCGGCCGAGCGGGAGGGTTCCGACGAGCAGTTCTTC. Encoded protein: CASSPPAEREGSDEQFF.

The chain couples TRBV28 to TRBJ1-5, with TRBD1 matching 7 bases. The CDR3 extends over 15 amino acids. CDR1 MDHEN and CDR2 SYDVKM come from the germline V gene. The junction had 6 bases not matched to a gene; V was cut back by 3 bases and J by 4 bases. CDR3 nucleotides: TGTGCCAGCAGTTTCGAGGGGGCCGGGAATCAGCCCCAGCATTTT. As protein: CASSFEGAGNQPQHF.

The gene calls are TRBV28 and TRBJ1-5, with a weak D call TRBD1 (5 bases). The V gene's germline CDR1 is MDHEN and CDR2 SYDVKM. The V and J ends lost 2 bases and 7 bases respectively, with 18 bases between them. The CDR3 consists of 16 residues. The CDR3 spells CASSLSSLGGRQPQHF. Here the CDR3 DNA reads TGTGCCAGCAGTTTAAGTTCGTTGGGGGGGAGGCAGCCCCAGCATTTT. Drawing the rest from reference TRBV28 and TRBJ1-5, the complete variable domain is DVKVTQSSRYLVKRTGEKVFLECVQDMDHENMFWYRQDPGLGLRLIYFSYDVKMKEKGDIPEGYSVSREKKERFSLILESASTNQTSMYLCASSLSSLGGRQPQHFGDGTRLSIL.

The V and J genes are TRBV7-9 and TRBJ2-1, with 8 bases aligning to TRBD2. CDR1 is SEHNR and CDR2 is FQNEAQ in the germline V gene (reference sequence). CDR3 length: 15 residues. Germline trimming cut 6 bases from V and 1 base from J; bases unmatched to any gene: 5. The CDR3 DNA sequence: TGTGCCAGCAGTCTTAGCGGGACTTCCTACAATGAGCAGTTCTTC. Encoded protein: CASSLSGTSYNEQFF.

CDR3 residues: CASSPILAGVPDGELFF. The CDR3 nucleotides are TGTGCCAGCTCACCGATCCTAGCGGGAGTCCCGGACGGGGAGCTGTTTTTT. This chain links TRBV18 with TRBJ2-2, with 10 positions matching TRBD2. V lost 3 bases to trimming and J lost 7 bases; unmatched junction nucleotides: 11. The CDR3 has 17 amino acids. Germline CDR1 reads KGHSH; CDR2 reads LQKENI.

The sample holds a few counts of this clone. The chain joins TRBV4-1 to TRBJ1-1, with D unresolved. This CDR3 has 13 amino acids. Germline loops: CDR1 MGHRA, CDR2 YSYEKL. Trimming removed 4 bases from V and 4 bases from J, with 10 bases in between. This chain's CDR3 is CASSPEGGTEAFF. In nucleotides, the CDR3 is TGCGCCAGCAGCCCGGAGGGCGGCACTGAAGCTTTCTTT.

V gene TRBV19 combines with J gene TRBJ2-1; 10 bases align to TRBD2. Per germline, CDR1 LNHDA and CDR2 SQIVND (reference sequence). The junction had 9 bases not matched to a gene; V was cut back by 3 bases and J by 10 bases. This CDR3 has 15 amino acids. In nucleotides, the CDR3 is TGTGCCAGTAGTATTCAGGCTAGCGGGGGTAGCGAGCAGTTCTTC. Amino acids: CASSIQASGGSEQFF.

Here the CDR3 reads CASSVVGGPLHF. CDR3 bases: TGTGCCAGCAGCGTAGTGGGGGGACCCCTCCACTTT. The V gene is TRBV9, the J gene TRBJ1-6; D perhaps matches TRBD1 (5 bases). This CDR3 is built from 12 residues. The germline V and J ends were trimmed by 0 bases and 12 bases, with 7 bases remaining between them. CDR1 and CDR2 (germline): SGDLS, YYNGEE.

This chain links TRBV18 with TRBJ2-1, with 12 positions matching TRBD1. CDR1 KGHSH and CDR2 LQKENI come from the germline V gene. V gave up 0 bases and J gave up 6 bases; unmatched junction bases: 3. The CDR3 totals 16 residues. DNA of the CDR3: TGTGCCAGCTCACCACCAACGGGACAGGGGGCCAATGAGCAGTTCTTC. As protein: CASSPPTGQGANEQFF.

The V and J genes are TRBV7-2 and TRBJ2-5, with TRBD2 identical over 7 bases. V dropped 3 bases and J dropped 4; count of bases not matched to a gene: 11. The CDR3 loop spans 16 amino acids. Germline V gene lookup returns CDR1 SGHTA and CDR2 FQGNSA. CDR3 loop: CASSLVGGRGVETQYF. The CDR3 DNA is TGTGCCAGCAGCTTGGTCGGGGGGAGAGGTGTAGAGACCCAGTACTTC. The full variable domain, rest sourced from reference TRBV7-2 and TRBJ2-5, is GAGVSQSPSNKVTEKGKDVELRCDPISGHTALYWYRQSLGQGLEFLIYFQGNSAPDKSGLPSDRFSAERTGGSVSTLTIQRTQQEDSAVYLCASSLVGGRGVETQYFGPGTRLLVL.

This chain links TRBV5-1 with TRBJ2-2; the D gene is possibly TRBD1 (5 bases). Trimming left V 0 bases short and J 6 bases short, with 15 bases between. The CDR3 has 16 residues. CDR1 and CDR2 from the germline V gene are SGHRS and YFSETQ. For the CDR3, the DNA is TGCGCCAGCAGCTTGGGCCAGACAGAAAGTCCCGGGGAGCTGTTTTTT. Translating gives CASSLGQTESPGELFF.

The chain is built from TRBV5-1 and TRBJ2-2; a possible D gene is TRBD2 (6 bases). V was shortened by 0 bases and J by 7 bases, with 10 bases between the two germline ends. Germline V gene sequence: CDR1 SGHRS, CDR2 YFSETQ. The CDR3 contains 14 residues. CDR3 DNA sequence: TGCGCCAGCAGCTTGGTACAGCGGGTCGGGGAGCTGTTTTTT. It codes for CASSLVQRVGELFF.

V and J are TRBV6-1 and TRBJ1-2; a possible D gene is TRBD1 (5 bases). Germline assignment: CDR1 MNHNS and CDR2 SASEGT. This CDR3 contains 15 residues. Trimming stripped 0 bases from V and 8 bases from J, with 16 bases between. The CDR3 nucleotides read TGTGCCAGCAGTGAAGCCGTCCGGGGCGGGAGGGGCTACACCTTC. This sequence encodes CASSEAVRGGRGYTF.

This chain connects TRBV18 to TRBJ2-7; weak D call: TRBD1 (5 bases). The CDR3 consists of 14 residues. Germline V lookup: CDR1 KGHSH, CDR2 LQKENI. Trimming took 5 bases from V and 2 from J, leaving 13 bases between them. CDR3 in amino acids: CASSAREGAYEQYF. CDR3 nucleotide sequence: TGTGCCAGCTCAGCTAGGGAAGGGGCCTACGAGCAGTACTTC.

The gene calls are TRBV4-1 and TRBJ2-2; TRBD2 aligns across 9 bases. The J segment lost 0 bases and the V segment lost 3 bases, leaving 8 bases of the junction unmatched. Per the germline V gene, CDR1 is MGHRA and CDR2 is YSYEKL. The CDR3 is 18 amino acids. The CDR3 bases are TGCGCCAGCAGCCATCTGGGCGGGAGGGCGGCGAACACCGGGGAGCTGTTTTTT. Residues: CASSHLGGRAANTGELFF.

The chain joins TRBV19 to TRBJ2-1, with 12 bases identical to TRBD2. With 5 bases clipped from V and 4 bases from J, the junction kept 9 bases outside the gene matches. CDR3 length equals 17 residues. Per germline, CDR1 LNHDA and CDR2 SQIVND (reference sequence). CDR3 amino acids: CASSPGLAGLPYNEQFF. The CDR3 coding sequence is TGTGCCAGTAGTCCCGGACTAGCGGGGCTACCTTACAATGAGCAGTTCTTC.

The rearrangement joins TRBV15 to TRBJ2-1; the match to TRBD2 covers 7 bases. The V gene's germline CDR1 is LNHNV and CDR2 YYDKDF (reference sequence). The CDR3 spans 13 residues. Losses at the gene ends were 8 bases for V and 6 bases for J; bases not matched to a gene: 7. The DNA for the CDR3 is TGTGCCACCGGACTAGTTCTAAGCAATGAGCAGTTCTTC. It encodes CATGLVLSNEQFF. Combining the CDR3 with reference TRBV15 and TRBJ2-1 gives the whole variable domain DAMVIQNPRYQVTQFGKPVTLSCSQTLNHNVMYWYQQKSSQAPKLLFHYYDKDFNNEADTPDNFQSRRPNTSFCFLDIRSPGLGDTAMYLCATGLVLSNEQFFGPGTRLTVL.

The rearrangement uses TRBV5-4 and TRBJ2-2; TRBD2 matches at 7 bases. Unmatched junction bases numbered 5, after V lost 4 bases and J lost 2 bases. The length of the CDR3 is 15 residues. Germline loops: CDR1 SGHNT, CDR2 YYREEE (reference sequence). This CDR3 reads CASSPGAGNTGELFF. DNA for the CDR3: TGTGCCAGCAGCCCAGGAGCGGGAAACACCGGGGAGCTGTTTTTT.

The rearrangement joins TRBV4-1 to TRBJ1-1, with a tentative D call TRBD1 (5 bases). Germline CDR1 is MGHRA and CDR2 is YSYEKL. This CDR3 has 16 residues. The ends were cut back, 4 bases at V and 3 bases at J, with 18 bases in the middle. CDR3 region: CASSRAEGRGDTEAFF. DNA for the CDR3: TGCGCCAGCAGCCGGGCCGAGGGGCGAGGAGACACTGAAGCTTTCTTT.

J is TRBJ2-1 and V is TRBV5-1; a weak D match, TRBD2 (5 bases). The CDR3 spans 17 residues. The V gene's germline CDR1 is SGHRS and CDR2 YFSETQ. Trimming removed 4 bases at V and 1 base at J, with 18 bases between. This chain's CDR3 is CASSPQRPGESYNEQFF. The CDR3 DNA reads TGCGCCAGCAGCCCCCAGAGACCCGGGGAATCCTACAATGAGCAGTTCTTC.

The chain joins TRBV6-6 to TRBJ1-4; D is possibly TRBD1 (5 bases). V was clipped by 6 bases and J by 9 bases, with 11 bases between them. Per germline, CDR1 MNHNY and CDR2 SVGAGI (reference sequence). The CDR3 length is 12 residues. Here the CDR3 DNA reads TGTGCCAGCAGGAGGGGAGAGCAAAAACTGTTTTTT. It codes for CASRRGEQKLFF.